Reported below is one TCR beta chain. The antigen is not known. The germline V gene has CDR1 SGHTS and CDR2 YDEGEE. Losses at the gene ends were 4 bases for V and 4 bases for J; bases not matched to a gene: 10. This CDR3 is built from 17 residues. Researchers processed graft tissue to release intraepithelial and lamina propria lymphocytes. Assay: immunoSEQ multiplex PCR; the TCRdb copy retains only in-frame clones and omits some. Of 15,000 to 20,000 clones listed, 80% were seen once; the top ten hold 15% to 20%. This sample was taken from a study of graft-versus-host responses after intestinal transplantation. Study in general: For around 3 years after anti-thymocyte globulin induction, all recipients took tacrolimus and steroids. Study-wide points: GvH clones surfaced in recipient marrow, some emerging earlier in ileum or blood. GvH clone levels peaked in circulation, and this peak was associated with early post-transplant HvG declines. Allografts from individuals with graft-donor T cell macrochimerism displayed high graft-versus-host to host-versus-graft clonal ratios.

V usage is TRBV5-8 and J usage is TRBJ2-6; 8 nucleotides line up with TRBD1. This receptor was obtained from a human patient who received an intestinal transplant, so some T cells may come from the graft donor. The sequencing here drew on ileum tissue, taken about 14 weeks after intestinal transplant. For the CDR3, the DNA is TGTGCCAGCAGCCCCGACAGGGGCAACCTAGGGGCCAACGTCCTGACTTTC. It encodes CASSPDRGNLGANVLTF.